This T cell receptor (beta chain) was recovered during a study of blood T cell repertoires in COVID-19. Overall study context: T cells, B-cell-depleted T cells, or PBMCs provided the cDNA or gDNA that served as material.

V dropped 3 bases and J dropped 0; count of bases not matched to a gene: 7. The CDR3 spans 16 residues. Germline V gene data show CDR1 as SGDLS and CDR2 as YYNGEE. Profiled with immunoSEQ multiplex PCR; TCRdb holds only in-frame clones, not every one. The data show 40,000 to 65,000 clones, with approximately 86% seen just once and over 9.5% held by the top ten. The receptor was derived from a man aged 65 to 79 with active COVID-19. The rearrangement uses TRBV9 and TRBJ1-2, with TRBD1 matching over 8 bases. Input material: peripheral blood. CDR3 region: CASSASPGGPNYGYTF. Here the CDR3 DNA reads TGTGCCAGCAGCGCCTCCCCAGGGGGCCCTAACTATGGCTACACCTTC.